This entry describes one T cell receptor (beta chain). Its antigen is not identified. This CDR3 spans 12 amino acids. CDR1 is MNHEY, CDR2 SVGEGT, per germline. Trimming took 2 bases from V and 11 from J, leaving 12 bases between them. This sample was included in a study of CD8 T cells in Susac syndrome. Overall study results and limits: The study recognized that its TCR sequencing and HLA analysis covered a relatively small number of individuals.

RNA was extracted with the RNeasy kit, and a quantity of roughly 0.5 to 1 ug was reverse transcribed using random hexamers. Across 54 Vbeta and 13 Jbeta, TCR beta CDR3 was amplified with immunoSEQ multiplex PCR. TCRdb re-derived calls from the immunoSEQ multiplex PCR reads in MiXCR, one entry per CDR3 protein. The sample contains around 69,000 distinct CDR3 sequences, 95% to 96% of which appear only once. TCR beta sequencing covered blood CD8+ and CD4+ T cells. The TCR was taken from a human donor with multiple sclerosis. Sequencing was performed on CD4+ T cells from PBMCs. The J gene is TRBJ1-1, the V gene TRBV6-2 or TRBV6-3; D perhaps matches TRBD1 (5 bases). The CDR3 here is CASSYHPRDAFF. CDR3 bases: TGTGCCAGCAGTTACCACCCGAGGGACGCTTTCTTT.